The T cell receptor beta chain under discussion was sequenced for a study of low-dose radiotherapy and immunotherapy resistance in tumors. Overall study context: One day prior to radiation and immunotherapy, intravenous cyclophosphamide at 200 mg/m2 was given, repeated every two weeks.

The length of the CDR3 is 13 residues. Germline V lookup: CDR1 SGHRS, CDR2 YFSETQ. Trimming at V came to 0 bases and at J to 6 bases, leaving 2 bases not matched to a gene. TRAV- and TRBV-specific primers were used for first-strand cDNA, which covered alpha and beta chains. With a constant-region primer and a V-primer adapter, TCRs were subjected to roughly 20 PCR cycles of amplification. TCRdb re-called the reads through MiXCR, storing one row per CDR3 protein. The profile shows under 11,000 distinct CDR3 sequences, approximately 51% of them singletons. This clonotype was obtained from a human donor with advanced metastatic prostate, ovarian, gallbladder or colorectal cancer (not recorded which). This table probably holds off-target reads from a library built for another chain. The rearrangement uses TRBV5-1 and TRBJ1-2; the match to TRBD1 covers 7 bases. CDR3 nucleotide sequence: TGCGCCAGCAGCTTGGTCACAGGGGATGGCTACACCTTC. It encodes CASSLVTGDGYTF.